This TCR beta chain was captured in a study of T cell responses to AZD1222 COVID-19 vaccine. Points from the study as a whole: Only a handful of AZD1222 recipients were seropositive at baseline. CD4 TCRs linked to vaccination spanned spike, dominating at 160-218 and 743-854. Variant regions that are unmutated are reportedly the target of nearly half of spike-specific TCRs.

Details on this clone: Its antigen is not known.

The ends lost 3 bases at V and 5 bases at J; junction bases unmatched: 6. The CDR3 totals 14 residues. The germline V gene has CDR1 MDHEN and CDR2 SYDVKM. TCRdb's copy holds only in-frame clones and misses some; the assay was immunoSEQ multiplex PCR. The sample includes approximately 100,000 clones, 88% seen only once; the top ten take roughly 20%. This chain joins TRBV28 and TRBJ2-7; TRBD2 agrees at 8 bases. This receptor was taken from an adult in good health. The source material was peripheral blood, sampled on day 0 of AZD1222 vaccination. The CDR3: CASSLPGGPNEQYF. Here the CDR3 DNA reads TGTGCCAGCAGTTTGCCGGGAGGGCCAAACGAGCAGTACTTC. The whole variable domain, filled in from reference TRBV28 and TRBJ2-7, reads DVKVTQSSRYLVKRTGEKVFLECVQDMDHENMFWYRQDPGLGLRLIYFSYDVKMKEKGDIPEGYSVSREKKERFSLILESASTNQTSMYLCASSLPGGPNEQYFGPGTRLTVT.